This entry features one T cell receptor (beta chain) sequence. Trimming removed 0 bases from V and 5 bases from J; junction bases left unmatched: 9. Germline values: CDR1 SGHRS, CDR2 YFSETQ. This CDR3 is built from 18 residues. This specimen comes from a study of CD8+CD57+ T cells in acquired aplastic anemia. Across the study: Sorted CD4+ and CD8+ cell DNA averaged roughly 3.2 ug.

TCR beta VDJ and CDR3 profiles were obtained from a genomic DNA template. MiXCR was run by TCRdb on the reads, yielding one entry per CDR3 protein. Of around 200,000 distinct CDR3 sequences in the sample, about 53% are singletons; the top ten hold about 15%. This clonotype originated in a human donor in good health, serving as a control. The sequenced sample consisted of sorted CD4+, CD8+, or CD8+CD57+ T cells (not recorded which) from PBMCs. The V and J genes are TRBV5-1 and TRBJ2-5; 14 bases match TRBD2. The CDR3 region is CASSLAPTSGGAGETQYF. The DNA of the CDR3 is TGCGCCAGCAGCTTGGCGCCGACTAGCGGGGGGGCCGGTGAGACCCAGTACTTC.